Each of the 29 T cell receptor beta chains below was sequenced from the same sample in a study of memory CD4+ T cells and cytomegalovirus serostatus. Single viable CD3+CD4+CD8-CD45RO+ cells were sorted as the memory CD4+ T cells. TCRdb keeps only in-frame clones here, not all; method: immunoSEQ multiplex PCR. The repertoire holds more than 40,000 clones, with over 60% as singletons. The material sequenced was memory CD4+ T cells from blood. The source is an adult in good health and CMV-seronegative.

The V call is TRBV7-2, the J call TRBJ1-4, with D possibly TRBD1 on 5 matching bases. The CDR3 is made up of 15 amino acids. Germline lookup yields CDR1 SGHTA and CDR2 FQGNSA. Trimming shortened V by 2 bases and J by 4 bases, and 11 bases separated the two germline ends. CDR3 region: CASSLQGSHNEKLFF. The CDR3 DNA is TGTGCCAGCAGCTTACAGGGTTCTCATAATGAAAAACTGTTTTTT.

DNA for the CDR3: TGTGCCAGCAGGGACGGGAGTACGTCCGGGGAGCTGTTTTTT. Its translation is CASRDGSTSGELFF. V and J are TRBV28 and TRBJ2-2, with D perhaps TRBD2 (6 bases). The germline CDR1 and CDR2 sequences are MDHEN and SYDVKM. The V end lost 6 bases, the J end lost 6 bases, and 14 bases lay between the germline ends. The CDR3 contains 14 residues.

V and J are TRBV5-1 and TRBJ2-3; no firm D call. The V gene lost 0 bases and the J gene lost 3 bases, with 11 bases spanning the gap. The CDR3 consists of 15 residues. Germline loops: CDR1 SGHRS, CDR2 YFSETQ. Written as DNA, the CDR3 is TGCGCCAGCAGCTTGGAGAGTGTAGATACAGATACGCAGTATTTT. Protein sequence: CASSLESVDTDTQYF.

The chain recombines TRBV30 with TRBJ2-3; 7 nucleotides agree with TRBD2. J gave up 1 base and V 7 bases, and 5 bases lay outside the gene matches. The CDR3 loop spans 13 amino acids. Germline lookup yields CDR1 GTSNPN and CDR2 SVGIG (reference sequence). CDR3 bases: TGTGCCTACTCAAGCGGGGGCACAGATACGCAGTATTTT. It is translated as CAYSSGGTDTQYF. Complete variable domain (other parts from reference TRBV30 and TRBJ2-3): SQTIHQWPATLVQPVGSPLSLECTVEGTSNPNLYWYRQAAGRGLQLLFYSVGIGQISSEVPQNLSASRPQDRQFILSSKKLLLSDSGFYLCAYSSGGTDTQYFGPGTRLTVL.

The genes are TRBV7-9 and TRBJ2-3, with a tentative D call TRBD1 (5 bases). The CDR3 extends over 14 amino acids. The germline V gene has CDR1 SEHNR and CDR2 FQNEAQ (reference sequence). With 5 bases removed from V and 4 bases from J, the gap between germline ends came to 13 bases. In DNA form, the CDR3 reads TGTGCCAGCAGCGTATCGGTAGGGGCAGATACGCAGTATTTT. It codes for CASSVSVGADTQYF. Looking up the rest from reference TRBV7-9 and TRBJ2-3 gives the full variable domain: DTGVSQNPRHKITKRGQNVTFRCDPISEHNRLYWYRQTLGQGPEFLTYFQNEAQLEKSRLLSDRFSAERPKGSFSTLEIQRTEQGDSAMYLCASSVSVGADTQYFGPGTRLTVL.

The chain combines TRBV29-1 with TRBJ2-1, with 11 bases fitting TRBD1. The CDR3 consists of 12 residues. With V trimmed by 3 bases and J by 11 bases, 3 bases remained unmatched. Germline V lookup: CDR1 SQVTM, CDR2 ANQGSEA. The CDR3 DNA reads TGCAGCGTTGATAGGACAGGGGGCCAGCAGTTCTTC. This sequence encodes CSVDRTGGQQFF.

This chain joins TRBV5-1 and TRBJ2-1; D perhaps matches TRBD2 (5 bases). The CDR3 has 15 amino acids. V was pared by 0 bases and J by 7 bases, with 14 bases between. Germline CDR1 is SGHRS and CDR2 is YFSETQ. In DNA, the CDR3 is TGCGCCAGCAGCTTGGTCCTTGAGGGTGAGAATGAGCAGTTCTTC. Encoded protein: CASSLVLEGENEQFF. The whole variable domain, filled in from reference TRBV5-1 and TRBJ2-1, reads KAGVTQTPRYLIKTRGQQVTLSCSPISGHRSVSWYQQTPGQGLQFLFEYFSETQRNKGNFPGRFSGRQFSNSRSEMNVSTLELGDSALYLCASSLVLEGENEQFFGPGTRLTVL.

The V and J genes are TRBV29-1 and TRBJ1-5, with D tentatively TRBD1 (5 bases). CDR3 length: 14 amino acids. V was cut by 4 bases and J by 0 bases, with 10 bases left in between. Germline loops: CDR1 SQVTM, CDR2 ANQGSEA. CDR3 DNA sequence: TGCAGCGTTGCGACAGATTATAGCAATCAGCCCCAGCATTTT. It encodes CSVATDYSNQPQHF.

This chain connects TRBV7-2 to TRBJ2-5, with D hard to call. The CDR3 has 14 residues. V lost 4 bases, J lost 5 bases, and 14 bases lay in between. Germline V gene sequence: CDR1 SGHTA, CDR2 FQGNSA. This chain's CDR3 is CASSSPGGLETQYF. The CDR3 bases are TGTGCCAGCAGCTCCCCCGGTGGGCTGGAGACCCAGTACTTC.

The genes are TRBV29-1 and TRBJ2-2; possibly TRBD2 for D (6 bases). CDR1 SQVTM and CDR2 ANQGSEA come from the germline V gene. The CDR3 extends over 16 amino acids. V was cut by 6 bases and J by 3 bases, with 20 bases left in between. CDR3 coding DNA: TGCAGCGTGTGGGGCGTGGGGTCGGGGGACACCGGGGAGCTGTTTTTT. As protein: CSVWGVGSGDTGELFF.

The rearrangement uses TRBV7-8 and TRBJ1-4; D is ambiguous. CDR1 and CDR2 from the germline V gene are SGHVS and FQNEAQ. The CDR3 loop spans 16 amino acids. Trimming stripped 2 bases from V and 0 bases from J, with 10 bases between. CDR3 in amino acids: CASSLTRAATNEKLFF. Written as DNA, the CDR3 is TGTGCCAGCAGCTTAACGCGGGCAGCAACTAATGAAAAACTGTTTTTT.

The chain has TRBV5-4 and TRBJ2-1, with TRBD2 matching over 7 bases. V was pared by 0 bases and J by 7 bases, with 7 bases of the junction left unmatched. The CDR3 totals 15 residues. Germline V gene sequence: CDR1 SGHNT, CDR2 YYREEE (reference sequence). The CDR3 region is CASSLGSGGMNEQFF. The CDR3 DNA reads TGTGCCAGCAGCTTGGGATCGGGAGGAATGAATGAGCAGTTCTTC.

This CDR3 is CAWSVVNSGNTIYF. In nucleotides, the CDR3 is TGTGCCTGGAGTGTAGTGAACTCTGGAAACACCATATATTTT. The V call is TRBV30, the J call TRBJ1-3; no clear D gene. Trimming removed 0 bases from V and 0 bases from J, with 6 bases in between. The CDR3 extends over 14 amino acids. Germline V gene sequence: CDR1 GTSNPN, CDR2 SVGIG (reference sequence).

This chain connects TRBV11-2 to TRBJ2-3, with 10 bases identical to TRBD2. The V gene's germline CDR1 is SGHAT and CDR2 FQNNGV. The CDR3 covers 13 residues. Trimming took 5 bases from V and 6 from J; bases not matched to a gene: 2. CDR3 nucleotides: TGTGCCAGCAGCCTAGCGGGAGTGGATACGCAGTATTTT. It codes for CASSLAGVDTQYF.

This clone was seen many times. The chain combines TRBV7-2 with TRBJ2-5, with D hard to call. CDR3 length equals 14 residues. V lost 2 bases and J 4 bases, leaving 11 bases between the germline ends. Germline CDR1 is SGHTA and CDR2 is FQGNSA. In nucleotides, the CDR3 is TGTGCCAGCAGCTTAATGCCATCTTCAGAGACCCAGTACTTC. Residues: CASSLMPSSETQYF.

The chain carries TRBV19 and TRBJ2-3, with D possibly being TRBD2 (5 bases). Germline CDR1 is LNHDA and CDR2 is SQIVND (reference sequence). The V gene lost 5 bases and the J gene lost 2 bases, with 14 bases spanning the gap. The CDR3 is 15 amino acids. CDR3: CASSAGLPATDTQYF. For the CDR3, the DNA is TGTGCCAGTAGTGCGGGCCTTCCAGCCACAGATACGCAGTATTTT.

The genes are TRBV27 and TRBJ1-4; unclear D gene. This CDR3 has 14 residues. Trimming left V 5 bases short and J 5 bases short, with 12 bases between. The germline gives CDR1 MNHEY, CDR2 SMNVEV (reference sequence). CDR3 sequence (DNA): TGTGCCAGCAGTCAAAGCCGATTAAATGAAAAACTGTTTTTT. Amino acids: CASSQSRLNEKLFF. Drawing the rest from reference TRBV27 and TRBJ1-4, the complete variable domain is EAQVTQNPRYLITVTGKKLTVTCSQNMNHEYMSWYRQDPGLGLRQIYYSMNVEVTDKGDVPEGYKVSRKEKRNFPLILESPSPNQTSLYFCASSQSRLNEKLFFGSGTQLSVL.

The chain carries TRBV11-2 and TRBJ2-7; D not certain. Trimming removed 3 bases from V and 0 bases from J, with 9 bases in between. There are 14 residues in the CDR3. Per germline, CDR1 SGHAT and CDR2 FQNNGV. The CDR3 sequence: CASSFQPISYEQYF. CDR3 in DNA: TGTGCCAGCAGCTTTCAGCCGATCTCCTACGAGCAGTACTTC. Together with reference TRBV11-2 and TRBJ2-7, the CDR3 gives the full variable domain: EAGVAQSPRYKIIEKRQSVAFWCNPISGHATLYWYQQILGQGPKLLIQFQNNGVVDDSQLPKDRFSAERLKGVDSTLKIQPAKLEDSAVYLCASSFQPISYEQYFGPGTRLTVT.

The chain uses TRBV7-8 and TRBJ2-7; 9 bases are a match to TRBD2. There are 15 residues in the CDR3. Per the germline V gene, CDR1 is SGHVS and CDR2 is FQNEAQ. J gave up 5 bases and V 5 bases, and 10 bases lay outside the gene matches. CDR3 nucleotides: TGTGCCAGCAGCCACAGTGGACTAGCGACGAACGAGCAGTACTTC. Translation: CASSHSGLATNEQYF.

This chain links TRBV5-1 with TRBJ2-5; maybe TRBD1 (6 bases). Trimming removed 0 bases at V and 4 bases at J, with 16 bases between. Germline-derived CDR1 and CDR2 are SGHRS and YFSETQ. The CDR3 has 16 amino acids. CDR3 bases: TGCGCCAGCAGCTTGGCCCCACAGGGTTCGGGAGAGACCCAGTACTTC. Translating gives CASSLAPQGSGETQYF. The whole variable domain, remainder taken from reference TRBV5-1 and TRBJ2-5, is KAGVTQTPRYLIKTRGQQVTLSCSPISGHRSVSWYQQTPGQGLQFLFEYFSETQRNKGNFPGRFSGRQFSNSRSEMNVSTLELGDSALYLCASSLAPQGSGETQYFGPGTRLLVL.

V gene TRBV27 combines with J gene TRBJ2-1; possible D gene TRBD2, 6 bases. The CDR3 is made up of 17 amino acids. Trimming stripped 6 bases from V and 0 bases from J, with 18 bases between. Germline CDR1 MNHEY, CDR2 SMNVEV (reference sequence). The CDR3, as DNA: TGTGCCAGCAGGAGTTCTCCTAGCGCCGGCTCCTACAATGAGCAGTTCTTC. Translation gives CASRSSPSAGSYNEQFF.

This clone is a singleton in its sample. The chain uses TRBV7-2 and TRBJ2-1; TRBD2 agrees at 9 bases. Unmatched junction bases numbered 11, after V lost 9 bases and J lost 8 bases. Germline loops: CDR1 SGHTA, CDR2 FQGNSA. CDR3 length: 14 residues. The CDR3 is CASTGTSFLHEQFF. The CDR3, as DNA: TGTGCCAGTACCGGGACTAGCTTTCTCCATGAGCAGTTCTTC.

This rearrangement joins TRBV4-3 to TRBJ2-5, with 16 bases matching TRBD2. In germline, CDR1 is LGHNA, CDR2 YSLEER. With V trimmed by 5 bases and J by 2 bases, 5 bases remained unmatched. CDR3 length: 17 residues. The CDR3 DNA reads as TGCGCCAGCAGCTCGGGACTAGCGGGAGGGGGGCAAGAGACCCAGTACTTC. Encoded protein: CASSSGLAGGGQETQYF.

CDR3 nucleotide sequence: TGTGCCAGCAACCTAGCGGGAGTGGGGACCCAGTACTTC. This gives the protein CASNLAGVGTQYF. This sequence joins TRBV2 and TRBJ2-5, with TRBD2 identical over 10 bases. This CDR3 contains 13 residues. Trimming removed 7 bases from V and 7 bases from J; junction bases left unmatched: 6. Germline CDR1 SNHLY, CDR2 FYNNEI. The full variable domain, its missing parts supplied by reference TRBV2 and TRBJ2-5, is EPEVTQTPSHQVTQMGQEVILRCVPISNHLYFYWYRQILGQKVEFLVSFYNNEISEKSEIFDDQFSVERPDGSNFTLKIRSTKLEDSAMYFCASNLAGVGTQYFGPGTRLLVL.

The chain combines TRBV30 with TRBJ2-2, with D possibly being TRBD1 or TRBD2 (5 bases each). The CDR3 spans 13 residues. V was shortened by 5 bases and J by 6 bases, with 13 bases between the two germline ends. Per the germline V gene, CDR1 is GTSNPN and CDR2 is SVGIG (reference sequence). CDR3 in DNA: TGTGCCTGGCAGGGAGAGGTGGCCGGGGAGCTGTTTTTT. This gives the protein CAWQGEVAGELFF.

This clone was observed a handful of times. This chain's CDR3 is CSVRTALNTEAFF. The CDR3 coding sequence is TGCAGCGTCCGGACAGCATTGAACACTGAAGCTTTCTTT. This rearrangement joins TRBV29-1 to TRBJ1-1; D is possibly TRBD1 (6 bases). This CDR3 has 13 residues. Per germline, CDR1 SQVTM and CDR2 ANQGSEA. V was shortened by 6 bases and J by 0 bases, with 11 bases between the two germline ends.

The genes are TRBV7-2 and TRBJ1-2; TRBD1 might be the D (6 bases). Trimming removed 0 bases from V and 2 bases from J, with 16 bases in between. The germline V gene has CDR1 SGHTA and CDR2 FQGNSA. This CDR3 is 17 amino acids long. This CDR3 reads CASSLAIGAGQNYGYTF. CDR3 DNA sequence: TGTGCCAGCAGCTTAGCGATCGGGGCCGGACAGAACTATGGCTACACCTTC. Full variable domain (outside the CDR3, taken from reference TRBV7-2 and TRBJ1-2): GAGVSQSPSNKVTEKGKDVELRCDPISGHTALYWYRQSLGQGLEFLIYFQGNSAPDKSGLPSDRFSAERTGGSVSTLTIQRTQQEDSAVYLCASSLAIGAGQNYGYTFGSGTRLTVV.

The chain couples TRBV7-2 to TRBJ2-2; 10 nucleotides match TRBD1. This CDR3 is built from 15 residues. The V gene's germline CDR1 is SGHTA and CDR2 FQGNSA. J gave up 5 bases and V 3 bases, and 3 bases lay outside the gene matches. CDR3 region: CASSFGTGVTGELFF. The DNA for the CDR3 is TGTGCCAGCAGCTTCGGGACAGGGGTGACCGGGGAGCTGTTTTTT.

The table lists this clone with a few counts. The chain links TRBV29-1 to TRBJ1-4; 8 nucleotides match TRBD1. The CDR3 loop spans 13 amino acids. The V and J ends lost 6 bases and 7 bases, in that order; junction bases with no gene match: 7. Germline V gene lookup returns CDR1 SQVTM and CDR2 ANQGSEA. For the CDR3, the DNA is TGCAGCGTCTCAGGGGGCGCGGGTGAAAAACTGTTTTTT. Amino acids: CSVSGGAGEKLFF.